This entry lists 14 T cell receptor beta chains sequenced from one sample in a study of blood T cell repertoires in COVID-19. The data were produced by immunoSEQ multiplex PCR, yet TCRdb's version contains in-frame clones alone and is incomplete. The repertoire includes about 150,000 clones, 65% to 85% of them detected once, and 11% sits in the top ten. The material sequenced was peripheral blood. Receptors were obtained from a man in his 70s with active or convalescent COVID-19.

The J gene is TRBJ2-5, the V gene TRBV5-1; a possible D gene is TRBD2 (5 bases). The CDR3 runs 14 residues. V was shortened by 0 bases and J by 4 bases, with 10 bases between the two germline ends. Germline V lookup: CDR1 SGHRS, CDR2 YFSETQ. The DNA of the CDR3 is TGCGCCAGCAGCTTGGCCGCGGGCTCAGAGACCCAGTACTTC. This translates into CASSLAAGSETQYF. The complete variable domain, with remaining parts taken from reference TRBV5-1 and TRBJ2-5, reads KAGVTQTPRYLIKTRGQQVTLSCSPISGHRSVSWYQQTPGQGLQFLFEYFSETQRNKGNFPGRFSGRQFSNSRSEMNVSTLELGDSALYLCASSLAAGSETQYFGPGTRLLVL.

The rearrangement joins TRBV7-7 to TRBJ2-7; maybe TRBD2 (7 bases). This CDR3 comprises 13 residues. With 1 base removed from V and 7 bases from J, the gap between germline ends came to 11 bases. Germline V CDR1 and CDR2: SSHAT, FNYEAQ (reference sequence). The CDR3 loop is CASSLGGGDEQYF. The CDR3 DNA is TGTGCCAGCAGCTTAGGAGGGGGGGATGAGCAGTACTTC. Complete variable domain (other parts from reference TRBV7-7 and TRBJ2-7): GAGVSQSPRYKVTKRGQDVTLRCDPISSHATLYWYQQALGQGPEFLTYFNYEAQPDKSGLPSDRFSAERPEGSISTLTIQRTEQRDSAMYRCASSLGGGDEQYFGPGTRLTVT.

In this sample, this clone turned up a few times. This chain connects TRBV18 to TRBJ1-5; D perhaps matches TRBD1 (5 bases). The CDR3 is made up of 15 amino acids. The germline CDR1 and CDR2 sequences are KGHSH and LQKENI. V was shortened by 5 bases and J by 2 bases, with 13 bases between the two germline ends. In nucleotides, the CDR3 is TGTGCCAGCTCATCCGGGAGGGGCGGCAATCAGCCCCAGCATTTT. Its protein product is CASSSGRGGNQPQHF.

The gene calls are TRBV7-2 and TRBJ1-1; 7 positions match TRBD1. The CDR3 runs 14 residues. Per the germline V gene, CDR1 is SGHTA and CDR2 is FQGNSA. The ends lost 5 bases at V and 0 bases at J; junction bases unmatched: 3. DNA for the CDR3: TGTGCCAGCAGCCCTGGACAGGTGAACACTGAAGCTTTCTTT. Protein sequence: CASSPGQVNTEAFF.

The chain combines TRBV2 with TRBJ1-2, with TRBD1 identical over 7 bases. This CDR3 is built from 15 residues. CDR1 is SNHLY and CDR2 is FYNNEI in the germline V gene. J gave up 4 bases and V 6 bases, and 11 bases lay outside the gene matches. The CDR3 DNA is TGTGCCAGCAGCCAAGACAGGGTAGTCGGCTATGGCTACACCTTC. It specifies CASSQDRVVGYGYTF. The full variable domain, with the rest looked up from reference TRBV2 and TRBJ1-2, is EPEVTQTPSHQVTQMGQEVILRCVPISNHLYFYWYRQILGQKVEFLVSFYNNEISEKSEIFDDQFSVERPDGSNFTLKIRSTKLEDSAMYFCASSQDRVVGYGYTFGSGTRLTVV.

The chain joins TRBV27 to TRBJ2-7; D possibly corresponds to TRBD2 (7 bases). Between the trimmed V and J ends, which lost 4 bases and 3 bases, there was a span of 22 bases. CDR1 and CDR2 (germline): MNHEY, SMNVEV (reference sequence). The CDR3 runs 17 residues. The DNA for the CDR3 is TGTGCCAGCAGTTCCCCCTTGGGGGCGGGAGAGAGCTACGAGCAGTACTTC. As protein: CASSSPLGAGESYEQYF.

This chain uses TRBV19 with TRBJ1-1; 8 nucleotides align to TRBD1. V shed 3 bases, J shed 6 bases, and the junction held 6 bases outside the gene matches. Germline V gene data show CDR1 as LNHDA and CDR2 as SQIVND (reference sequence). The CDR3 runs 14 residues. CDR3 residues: CASSIHRGSAEAFF. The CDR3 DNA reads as TGTGCCAGTAGTATTCACAGGGGGAGCGCTGAAGCTTTCTTT.

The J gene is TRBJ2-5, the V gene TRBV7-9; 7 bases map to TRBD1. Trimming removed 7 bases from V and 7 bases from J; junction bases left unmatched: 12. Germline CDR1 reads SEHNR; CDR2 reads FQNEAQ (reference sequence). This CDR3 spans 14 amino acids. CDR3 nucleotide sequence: TGTGCCAGCACCCCTATAGACAGGGCCGGGACCCAGTACTTC. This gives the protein CASTPIDRAGTQYF.

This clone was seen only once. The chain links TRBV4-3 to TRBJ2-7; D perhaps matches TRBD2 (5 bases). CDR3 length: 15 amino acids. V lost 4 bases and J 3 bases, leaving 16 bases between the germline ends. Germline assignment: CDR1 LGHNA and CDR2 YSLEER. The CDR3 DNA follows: TGCGCCAGCAGCCCCCGACAAGGTGGGAGCTACGAGCAGTACTTC. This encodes CASSPRQGGSYEQYF.

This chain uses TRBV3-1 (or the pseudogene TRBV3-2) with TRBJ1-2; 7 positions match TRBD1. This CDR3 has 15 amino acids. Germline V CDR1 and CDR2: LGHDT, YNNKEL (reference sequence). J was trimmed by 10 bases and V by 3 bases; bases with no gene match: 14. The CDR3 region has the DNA TGTGCCAGCAGCCACTTCACTGGGACAGCGGCCGTCTACACCTTC. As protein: CASSHFTGTAAVYTF.

The DNA of the CDR3 is TGTGCCAGCACTGGACAGGGAGGCAAAAACATTCAGTACTTC. Amino acid sequence: CASTGQGGKNIQYF. The chain links TRBV6-6 to TRBJ2-4, with TRBD1 identical over 8 bases. This CDR3 spans 14 amino acids. Germline loops: CDR1 MNHNY, CDR2 SVGAGI (reference sequence). The junction had 5 bases not matched to a gene; V was cut back by 7 bases and J by 3 bases.

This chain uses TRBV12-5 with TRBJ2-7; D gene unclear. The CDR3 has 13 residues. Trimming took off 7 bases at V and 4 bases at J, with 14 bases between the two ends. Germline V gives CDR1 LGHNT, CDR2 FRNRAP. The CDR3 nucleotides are TGTGCTAGTGCGGCAGGTTCGATATACGAGCAGTACTTC. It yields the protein CASAAGSIYEQYF.

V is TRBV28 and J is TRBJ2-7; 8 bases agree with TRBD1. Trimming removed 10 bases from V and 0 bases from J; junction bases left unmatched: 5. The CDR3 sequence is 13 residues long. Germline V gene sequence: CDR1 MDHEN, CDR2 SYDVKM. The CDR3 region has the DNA TGTGCCACCCTGACAGGGGTCTCCTACGAGCAGTACTTC. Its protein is CATLTGVSYEQYF.

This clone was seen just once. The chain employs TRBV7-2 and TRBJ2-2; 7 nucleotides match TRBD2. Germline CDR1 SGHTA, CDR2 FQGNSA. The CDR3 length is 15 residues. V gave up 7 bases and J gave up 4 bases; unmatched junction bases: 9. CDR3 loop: CASIEGRVGTGELFF. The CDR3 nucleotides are TGTGCCAGCATCGAGGGGAGGGTGGGCACCGGGGAGCTGTTTTTT.